The 14 T cell receptor beta chains below come from one sample, sequenced in a study of blood T cell repertoires in COVID-19. The data were produced by immunoSEQ multiplex PCR, yet TCRdb's version contains in-frame clones alone and is incomplete. The profile shows tens of thousands of clones, around 79% of them singletons. The source material was peripheral blood. These receptors came from a man aged 55-75 years with acute or convalescent COVID-19.

This chain connects TRBV20-1 to TRBJ1-2, with D uncertain. The CDR3 has 11 residues. Germline V gene lookup returns CDR1 DFQATT and CDR2 SNEGSKA (reference sequence). Trimming shortened V by 3 bases and J by 6 bases, and 8 bases separated the two germline ends. The CDR3 here is CSARELNGYTF. The CDR3, as DNA: TGCAGTGCTAGGGAGCTTAATGGCTACACCTTC.

This clone came up once. This rearrangement joins TRBV9 to TRBJ2-1; the match to TRBD2 covers 13 bases. CDR3 length: 15 amino acids. With V trimmed by 0 bases and J by 7 bases, 1 base remained unmatched. Germline CDR1 and CDR2: SGDLS and YYNGEE. The CDR3 DNA is TGTGCCAGCAGCGTAGCACTAGCGGGAGGGAATGAGCAGTTCTTC. Translation gives CASSVALAGGNEQFF.

Only a few counts were recorded for this clone. The chain employs TRBV11-2 and TRBJ1-2; no clear D gene. Looked up from germline, CDR1 is SGHAT and CDR2 is FQNNGV. The CDR3 runs to 12 residues. Trimming left V 0 bases short and J 4 bases short, with 3 bases between. The chain's CDR3 is CASSLDRYGYTF. The CDR3 nucleotides are TGTGCCAGCAGCTTAGACCGCTATGGCTACACCTTC.

The chain carries TRBV6-5 and TRBJ2-2; the D gene is possibly TRBD1 (5 bases). The ends were cut back, 7 bases at V and 1 base at J, with 10 bases in the middle. CDR1 is MNHEY, CDR2 SVGAGI, per germline. The CDR3 covers 14 residues. CDR3 sequence: CASILDRNTGELFF. The CDR3 bases are TGTGCCAGCATCCTTGACAGGAACACCGGGGAGCTGTTTTTT.

The chain couples TRBV9 to TRBJ2-2; 7 nucleotides line up with TRBD2. The V and J ends lost 4 bases and 4 bases, in that order; junction bases with no gene match: 13. Per germline, CDR1 SGDLS and CDR2 YYNGEE. This CDR3 spans 17 amino acids. The CDR3 coding sequence is TGTGCCAGCAGCCTTCCCGCACTAGCGAGTTCCACCGGGGAGCTGTTTTTT. Protein: CASSLPALASSTGELFF.

V gene TRBV29-1 combines with J gene TRBJ1-2; perhaps TRBD1 as D (5 bases). The germline V and J ends were trimmed by 4 bases and 1 base, with 10 bases remaining between them. Germline CDR1 reads SQVTM; CDR2 reads ANQGSEA. This CDR3 contains 13 residues. CDR3 coding DNA: TGCAGCGTTGTAGCAGGGATTAACTATGGCTACACCTTC. Translation: CSVVAGINYGYTF.

As regards this clone: The same CDR3 is also encoded by other DNA sequences in this sample. J is TRBJ2-7 and V is TRBV28, with TRBD2 matching over 7 bases. Germline trimming cut 9 bases from V and 7 bases from J; bases unmatched to any gene: 12. From germline, CDR1 is MDHEN and CDR2 SYDVKM. The CDR3 has 13 residues. The DNA of the CDR3 is TGTGCCAGTAGCAGCGGGACCGGGGGGGAGCAGTACTTC. Translating gives CASSSGTGGEQYF. Using reference TRBV28 and TRBJ2-7 for the parts outside the CDR3, the full variable domain is DVKVTQSSRYLVKRTGEKVFLECVQDMDHENMFWYRQDPGLGLRLIYFSYDVKMKEKGDIPEGYSVSREKKERFSLILESASTNQTSMYLCASSSGTGGEQYFGPGTRLTVT.

The V and J genes are TRBV18 and TRBJ2-6; TRBD2 agrees at 8 bases. J gave up 2 bases and V 6 bases, and 3 bases lay outside the gene matches. Germline lookup yields CDR1 KGHSH and CDR2 LQKENI. The CDR3 is 15 amino acids. In DNA form, the CDR3 reads TGTGCCAGCTCTTCCGGGAGGGCTGGGGCCAACGTCCTGACTTTC. It is translated as CASSSGRAGANVLTF.

This sequence joins TRBV27 and TRBJ1-6; D uncertain. Germline CDR1 is MNHEY and CDR2 is SMNVEV (reference sequence). The CDR3 totals 14 residues. Trimming removed 6 bases at V and 10 bases at J, with 16 bases between. The CDR3 coding sequence is TGTGCCAGCAGCCGAGGGTGGGGAGGATCACCCCTCCACTTT. Translating it yields CASSRGWGGSPLHF.

The chain is built from TRBV11-2 and TRBJ2-5; weak D call: TRBD2 (6 bases). CDR1 and CDR2 (germline): SGHAT, FQNNGV. This CDR3 region has 13 residues. The V and J ends lost 4 bases and 5 bases respectively, with 11 bases between them. CDR3 nucleotides: TGTGCCAGCAGCTCGGGGAGCGGGGAGACCCAGTACTTC. Its protein is CASSSGSGETQYF.

This clone was counted once. The gene calls are TRBV9 and TRBJ1-2; TRBD1 matches 9 bases. This CDR3 comprises 15 residues. V trimming: 0 bases; J trimming: 2 bases; junction bases outside the gene matches: 2. The V gene's germline CDR1 is SGDLS and CDR2 YYNGEE. This CDR3 reads CASSVEGQGNYGYTF. As DNA, the CDR3 is TGTGCCAGCAGCGTAGAAGGACAGGGGAACTATGGCTACACCTTC.

The gene calls are TRBV6-5 and TRBJ2-7; TRBD2 aligns across 7 bases. CDR1 MNHEY and CDR2 SVGAGI come from the germline V gene. There are 15 residues in the CDR3. The ends lost 4 bases at V and 0 bases at J; junction bases unmatched: 6. CDR3 in DNA: TGTGCCAGCAGTTCCCGTGGCGGGGGCTCCTACGAGCAGTACTTC. This sequence encodes CASSSRGGGSYEQYF.

The chain recombines TRBV18 with TRBJ2-1, with D possibly TRBD2 on 5 matching bases. CDR1 is KGHSH and CDR2 is LQKENI in the germline V gene. This CDR3 is built from 12 residues. The V end lost 6 bases, the J end lost 9 bases, and 12 bases lay between the germline ends. CDR3 sequence (DNA): TGTGCCAGCTCGGTCTCGGAGGTTGAGCAGTTCTTC. Protein sequence: CASSVSEVEQFF.

This clone was found a few times. The rearrangement uses TRBV11-3 and TRBJ1-1; possibly TRBD1 for D (6 bases). The CDR3 is made up of 12 amino acids. Trimming shortened V by 5 bases and J by 6 bases, and 10 bases separated the two germline ends. Germline assignment: CDR1 SGHNT and CDR2 YENEEA. The CDR3 loop reads CASSRGQSEAFF. The CDR3 DNA reads as TGTGCCAGCAGCCGCGGACAGTCTGAAGCTTTCTTT. Full variable domain (missing parts from reference TRBV11-3 and TRBJ1-1): EAGVVQSPRYKIIEKKQPVAFWCNPISGHNTLYWYLQNLGQGPELLIRYENEEAVDDSQLPKDRFSAERLKGVDSTLKIQPAELGDSAVYLCASSRGQSEAFFGQGTRLTVV.